These T cell receptor beta chains were read from a single sample in a study of blood T cell repertoires in COVID-19. Some clones are missing from TCRdb's copy, which holds only in-frame ones; the method was immunoSEQ multiplex PCR. The sample holds about 130,000 clones, around three quarters seen once. Source material: peripheral blood. Receptor source: a man in his forties with active or convalescent COVID-19. CDR3s include the opening cysteine and the closing phenylalanine or tryptophan.

CDR3: CASKRRENTEAFF; J: TRBJ1-1; length: 13; V: TRBV2
CDR3: CASWYQGAPKQYF; J: TRBJ2-7; length: 13; V: TRBV2
CDR3: CASNSRQGGEKLFF; J: TRBJ1-4; length: 14; V: TRBV6-5
CDR3: CASSIQAQGSQPQHF; J: TRBJ1-5; length: 15; V: TRBV19
CDR3: CASSVGWTGGSSVGEKLFF; J: TRBJ1-4; length: 19; V: TRBV9
CDR3: CAISERAAKEGYGYTF; J: TRBJ1-2; length: 16; V: TRBV10-3
CDR3: CASSQVIQETQYF; J: TRBJ2-5; length: 13; V: TRBV4-2
CDR3: CASSSAGQGSLGYTF; J: TRBJ1-2; length: 15; V: TRBV28
CDR3: CASSRQDTSYNEQFF; J: TRBJ2-1; length: 15; V: TRBV2
CDR3: CASSEVRGSNEKLFF; J: TRBJ1-4; length: 15; V: TRBV10-2
CDR3: CATSRRTGNEQYF; J: TRBJ2-7; length: 13; V: TRBV15
CDR3: CAWSSTGGSLETQYF; J: TRBJ2-5; length: 15; V: TRBV30
CDR3: CAWAPGGFSGNTIYF; J: TRBJ1-3; length: 15; V: TRBV30
CDR3: CASSRRQNLYGYTF; J: TRBJ1-2; length: 14; V: TRBV5-6
CDR3: CASSLAVQGDSYYEQYF; J: TRBJ2-7; length: 17; V: TRBV7-9
CDR3: CASGVVAQETQYF; J: TRBJ2-5; length: 13; V: TRBV2
CDR3: CASRQGQGAAFF; J: TRBJ1-1; length: 12; V: TRBV3-1/TRBV3-2
CDR3: CASSLGGPTYGYTF; J: TRBJ1-2; length: 14; V: TRBV5-6
CDR3: CASSKQGLNTEAFF; J: TRBJ1-1; length: 14; V: TRBV19
CDR3: CASSFTGLTNEKLFF; J: TRBJ1-4; length: 15; V: TRBV7-2
CDR3: CASTGQGARYGYTF; J: TRBJ1-2; length: 14; V: TRBV2
CDR3: CASSASVISGTFYEQYF; J: TRBJ2-7; length: 17; V: TRBV18
CDR3: CAWARGGLGNEQFF; J: TRBJ2-1; length: 14; V: TRBV30
CDR3: CASSQGGSGRTYNEQFF; J: TRBJ2-1; length: 17; V: TRBV4-1
CDR3: CASSIASRVAGGPDEQFF; J: TRBJ2-1; length: 18; V: TRBV19
CDR3: CASSPRPGGLYNEQFF; J: TRBJ2-1; length: 16; V: TRBV7-7
CDR3: CATQRREEKLFF; J: TRBJ1-4; length: 12; V: TRBV15
CDR3: CASSRTGSYGYTF; J: TRBJ1-2; length: 13; V: TRBV6-6
CDR3: CASSPSGVRGAQETQYF; J: TRBJ2-5; length: 17; V: TRBV3-1/TRBV3-2
CDR3: CASSLSGTGNEQFF; J: TRBJ2-1; length: 14; V: TRBV5-4
CDR3: CASSPLGRENQPQHF; J: TRBJ1-5; length: 15; V: TRBV28
CDR3: CASSLPHRFENTEAFF; J: TRBJ1-1; length: 16; V: TRBV5-4
CDR3: CASSLAAKAGVVTDTQYF; J: TRBJ2-3; length: 18; V: TRBV5-1
CDR3: CASSLSGGSLNEKLFF; J: TRBJ1-4; length: 16; V: TRBV4-1
CDR3: CASSYSFGTGTDTQYF; J: TRBJ2-3; length: 16; V: TRBV6-5
CDR3: CSVLQLSGTEAFF; J: TRBJ1-1; length: 13; V: TRBV29-1
CDR3: CASSPEGWDTQYF; J: TRBJ2-3; length: 13; V: TRBV5-1
CDR3: CASRQGQNSYNSPLHF; J: TRBJ1-6; length: 16; V: TRBV5-1
CDR3: CASSLKGGGSFSGNTIYF; J: TRBJ1-3; length: 18; V: TRBV27
CDR3: CASSPKGVLAFF; J: TRBJ1-1; length: 12; V: TRBV14
CDR3: CASMRVETQYF; J: TRBJ2-5; length: 11; V: TRBV2
CDR3: CASSLQGMNTEAFF; J: TRBJ1-1; length: 14; V: TRBV5-1
CDR3: CSALNQETQYF; J: TRBJ2-5; length: 11; V: TRBV20-1
CDR3: CATSVGTDGYTF; J: TRBJ1-2; length: 12; V: TRBV15
CDR3: CASSINPGTDTQYF; J: TRBJ2-3; length: 14; V: TRBV6-5
CDR3: CASSVGGKLAVNTGELFF; J: TRBJ2-2; length: 18; V: TRBV9
CDR3: CASRGLGGGQPQHF; J: TRBJ1-5; length: 14; V: TRBV7-2
CDR3: CASSARQDNGYTF; J: TRBJ1-2; length: 13; V: TRBV9
CDR3: CASSQAAREAYNEQFF; J: TRBJ2-1; length: 16; V: TRBV4-2
CDR3: CASRDRVTEAFF; J: TRBJ1-1; length: 12; V: TRBV18
CDR3: CAWSVSQGWQPQHF; J: TRBJ1-5; length: 14; V: TRBV30